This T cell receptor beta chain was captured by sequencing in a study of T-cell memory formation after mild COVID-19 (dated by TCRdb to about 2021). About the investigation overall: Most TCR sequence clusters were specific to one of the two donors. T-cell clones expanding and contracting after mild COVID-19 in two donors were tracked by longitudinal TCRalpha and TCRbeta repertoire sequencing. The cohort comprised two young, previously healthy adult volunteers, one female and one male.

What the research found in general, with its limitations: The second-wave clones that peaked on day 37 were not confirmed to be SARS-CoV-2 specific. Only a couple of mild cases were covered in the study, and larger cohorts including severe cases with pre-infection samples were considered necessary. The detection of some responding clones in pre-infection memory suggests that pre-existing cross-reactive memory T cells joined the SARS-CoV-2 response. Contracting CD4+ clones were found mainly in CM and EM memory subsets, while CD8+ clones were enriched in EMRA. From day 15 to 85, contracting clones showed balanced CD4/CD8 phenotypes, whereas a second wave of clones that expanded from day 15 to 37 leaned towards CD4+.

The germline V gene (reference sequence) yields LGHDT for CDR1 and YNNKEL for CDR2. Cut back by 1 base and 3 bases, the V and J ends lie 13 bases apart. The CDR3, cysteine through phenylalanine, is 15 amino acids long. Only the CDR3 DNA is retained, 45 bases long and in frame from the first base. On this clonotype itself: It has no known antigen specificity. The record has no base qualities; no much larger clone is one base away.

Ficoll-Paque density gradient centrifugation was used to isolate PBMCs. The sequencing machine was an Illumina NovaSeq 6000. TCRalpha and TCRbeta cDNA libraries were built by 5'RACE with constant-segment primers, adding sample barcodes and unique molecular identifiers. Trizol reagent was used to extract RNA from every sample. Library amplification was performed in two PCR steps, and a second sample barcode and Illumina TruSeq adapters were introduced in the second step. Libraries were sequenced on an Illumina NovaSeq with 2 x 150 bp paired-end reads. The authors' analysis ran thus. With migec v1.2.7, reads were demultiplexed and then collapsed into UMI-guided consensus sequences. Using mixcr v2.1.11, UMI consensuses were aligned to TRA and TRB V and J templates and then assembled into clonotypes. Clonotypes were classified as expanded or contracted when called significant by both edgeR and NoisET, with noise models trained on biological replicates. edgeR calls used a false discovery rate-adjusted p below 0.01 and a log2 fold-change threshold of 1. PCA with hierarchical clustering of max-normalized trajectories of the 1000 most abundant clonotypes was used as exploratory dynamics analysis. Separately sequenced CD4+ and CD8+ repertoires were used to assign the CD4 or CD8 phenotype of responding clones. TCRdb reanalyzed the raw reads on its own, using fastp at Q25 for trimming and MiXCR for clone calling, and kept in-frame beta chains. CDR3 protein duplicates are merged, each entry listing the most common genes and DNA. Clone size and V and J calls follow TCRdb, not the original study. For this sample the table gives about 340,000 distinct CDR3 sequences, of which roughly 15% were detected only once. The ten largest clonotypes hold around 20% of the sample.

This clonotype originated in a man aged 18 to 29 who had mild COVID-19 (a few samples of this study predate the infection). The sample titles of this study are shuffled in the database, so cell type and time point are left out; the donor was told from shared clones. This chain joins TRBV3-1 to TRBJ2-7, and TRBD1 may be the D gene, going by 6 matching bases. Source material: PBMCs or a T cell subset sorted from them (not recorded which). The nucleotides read TGTGCCAGCAGCCAAGGACAGGTCACTCACTACGAGCAGTACTTC. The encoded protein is CASSQGQVTHYEQYF.